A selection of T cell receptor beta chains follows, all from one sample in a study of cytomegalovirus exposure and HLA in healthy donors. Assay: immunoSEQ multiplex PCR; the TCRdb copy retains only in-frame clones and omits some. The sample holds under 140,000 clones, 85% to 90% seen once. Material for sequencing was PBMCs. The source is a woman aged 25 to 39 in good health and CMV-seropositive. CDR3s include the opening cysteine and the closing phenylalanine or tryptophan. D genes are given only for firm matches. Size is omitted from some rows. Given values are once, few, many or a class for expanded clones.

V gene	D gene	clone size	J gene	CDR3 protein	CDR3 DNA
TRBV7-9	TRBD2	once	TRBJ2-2	CASSTGTSGDRYTGELFF	TGTGCCAGCAGCACCGGGACTAGCGGGGACCGGTACACCGGGGAGCTGTTTTTT
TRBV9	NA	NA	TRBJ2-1	CASSAGGRANEQFF	TGTGCCAGCAGCGCTGGGGGCAGAGCCAATGAGCAGTTCTTC
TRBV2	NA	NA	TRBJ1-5	CASREGGGQPQHF	TGTGCCAGCAGAGAAGGGGGGGGGCAGCCCCAGCATTTT
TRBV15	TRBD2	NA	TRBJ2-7	CATSPRRLAALSEQYF	TGTGCCACCAGCCCCAGGCGCCTAGCGGCCTTGAGCGAGCAGTACTTC
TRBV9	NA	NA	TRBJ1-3	CASSPHSSGSLSGNTIYF	TGTGCCAGCAGCCCGCACTCATCAGGTTCCCTCTCTGGAAACACCATATATTTT
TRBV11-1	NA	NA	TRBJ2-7	CASSLAGHHSYEQYF	TGTGCCAGCAGCTTAGCGGGACACCACTCCTACGAGCAGTACTTC
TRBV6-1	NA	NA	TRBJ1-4	CASTLTGVTNEKLFF	TGTGCCAGCACCCTGACGGGGGTGACTAATGAAAAACTGTTTTTT
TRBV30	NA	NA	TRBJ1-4	CAGRQGFGLNEKLFF	TGTGCCGGGAGGCAGGGTTTCGGGTTGAATGAAAAACTGTTTTTT
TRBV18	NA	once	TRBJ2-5	CASSSRGTLETQYF	TGTGCCAGCTCAAGCCGGGGTACACTAGAGACCCAGTACTTC
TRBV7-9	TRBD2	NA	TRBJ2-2	CASRGLAGGKTGELFF	TGTGCCAGCAGAGGACTAGCGGGAGGCAAAACCGGGGAGCTGTTTTTT
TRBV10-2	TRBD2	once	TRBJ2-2	CASKTSGETDTGELFF	TGCGCCAGCAAGACTAGCGGGGAGACGGACACCGGGGAGCTGTTTTTT
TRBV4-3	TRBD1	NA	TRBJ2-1	CASSPGTGGGNEQFF	TGCGCCAGCAGCCCTGGGACAGGGGGCGGGAATGAGCAGTTCTTC
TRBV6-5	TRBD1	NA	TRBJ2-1	CASSLGQGIYNEQFF	TGTGCCAGCAGCCTGGGACAGGGAATCTACAATGAGCAGTTCTTC
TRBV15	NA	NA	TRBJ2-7	CATSRDTSSQQYF	TGTGCCACCAGCAGAGATACTTCTAGCCAGCAGTACTTC
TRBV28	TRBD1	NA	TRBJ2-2	CASSTLGGYRGLGGELFF	TGTGCCAGCAGTACTTTAGGCGGCTACAGGGGGCTTGGCGGGGAGCTGTTTTTT
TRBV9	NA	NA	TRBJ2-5	CASSVALGPGETQYF	TGTGCCAGCAGCGTAGCTTTAGGGCCAGGGGAGACCCAGTACTTC
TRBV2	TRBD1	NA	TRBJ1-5	CASSRGTGKGQPQHF	TGTGCCAGCAGTCGCGGGACAGGGAAAGGTCAGCCCCAGCATTTT
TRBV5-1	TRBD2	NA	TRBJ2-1	CASSLTLAGGDNEQFF	TGCGCCAGCAGCTTAACCCTAGCGGGAGGGGACAATGAGCAGTTCTTC
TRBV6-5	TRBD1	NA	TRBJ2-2	CASTMGQAGPGELFF	TGTGCCAGCACAATGGGACAGGCAGGTCCCGGGGAGCTGTTTTTT
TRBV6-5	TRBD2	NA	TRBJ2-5	CASTLAGGGEKTQYF	TGTGCCAGCACCCTAGCGGGGGGCGGGGAGAAGACCCAGTACTTC